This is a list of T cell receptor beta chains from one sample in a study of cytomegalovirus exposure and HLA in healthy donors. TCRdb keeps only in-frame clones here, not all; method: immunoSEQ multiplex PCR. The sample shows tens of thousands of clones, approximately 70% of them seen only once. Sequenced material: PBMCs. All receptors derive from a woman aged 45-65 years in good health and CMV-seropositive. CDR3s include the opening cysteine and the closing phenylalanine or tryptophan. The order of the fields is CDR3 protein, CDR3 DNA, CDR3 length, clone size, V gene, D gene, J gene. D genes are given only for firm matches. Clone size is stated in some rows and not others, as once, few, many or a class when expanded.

CDR3 protein: CASSFSTGGGQPQHF; CDR3 DNA: TGTGCCAGCAGCTTTTCGACAGGGGGCGGACAGCCCCAGCATTTT; CDR3 length: 15; clone size: NA; V gene: TRBV7-9; D gene: TRBD1; J gene: TRBJ1-5
CDR3 protein: CAISQTGTGISPLHF; CDR3 DNA: TGTGCCATCAGCCAGACCGGGACAGGGATTTCACCCCTCCACTTT; CDR3 length: 15; clone size: NA; V gene: TRBV10-3; D gene: TRBD1; J gene: TRBJ1-6
CDR3 protein: CASLWDSGRPWGQFF; CDR3 DNA: TGTGCCAGCCTATGGGATAGCGGGAGGCCCTGGGGGCAGTTCTTC; CDR3 length: 15; clone size: NA; V gene: TRBV7-2; D gene: TRBD2; J gene: TRBJ2-1
CDR3 protein: CASSLARGASTDTQYF; CDR3 DNA: TGTGCCAGCAGCTTAGCGCGGGGGGCGAGCACAGATACGCAGTATTTT; CDR3 length: 16; clone size: once; V gene: TRBV7-2; D gene: TRBD2; J gene: TRBJ2-3
CDR3 protein: CASSSDRAETQYF; CDR3 DNA: TGTGCCAGCAGCTCGGACAGGGCAGAGACCCAGTACTTC; CDR3 length: 13; clone size: NA; V gene: TRBV9; D gene: TRBD1; J gene: TRBJ2-5
CDR3 protein: CASSIDRAGGTGELFF; CDR3 DNA: TGTGCCAGTAGTATAGATCGCGCAGGGGGCACCGGGGAGCTGTTTTTT; CDR3 length: 16; clone size: NA; V gene: TRBV19; D gene: TRBD1; J gene: TRBJ2-2
CDR3 protein: CASNGGGANTQYF; CDR3 DNA: TGTGCCAGTAACGGCGGGGGGGCAAATACGCAGTATTTT; CDR3 length: 13; clone size: NA; V gene: TRBV19; D gene: TRBD2; J gene: TRBJ2-3
CDR3 protein: CASSPRAPTYEQYF; CDR3 DNA: TGTGCCAGCAGCCCGAGGGCCCCCACTTACGAGCAGTACTTC; CDR3 length: 14; clone size: NA; V gene: TRBV7-2; D gene: NA; J gene: TRBJ2-7
CDR3 protein: CASSVGDTRGLLFF; CDR3 DNA: TGCGCCAGCAGCGTAGGTGATACGAGAGGACTGCTGTTTTTT; CDR3 length: 14; clone size: NA; V gene: TRBV5-1; D gene: NA; J gene: TRBJ1-4
CDR3 protein: CASSEEGQAYGYTF; CDR3 DNA: TGTGCCAGCAGTGAAGAGGGACAAGCCTATGGCTACACCTTC; CDR3 length: 14; clone size: once; V gene: TRBV2; D gene: NA; J gene: TRBJ1-2
CDR3 protein: CASSLGGGSYNEQFF; CDR3 DNA: TGTGCCAGCAGCTTAGGGGGCGGCTCCTACAATGAGCAGTTCTTC; CDR3 length: 15; clone size: NA; V gene: TRBV5-6; D gene: TRBD1; J gene: TRBJ2-1
CDR3 protein: CASSTRDSYTDTQYF; CDR3 DNA: TGTGCCAGCAGCACCCGGGACAGCTACACAGATACGCAGTATTTT; CDR3 length: 15; clone size: NA; V gene: TRBV7-8; D gene: TRBD1; J gene: TRBJ2-3
CDR3 protein: CASSQDGLAGSGANVLTF; CDR3 DNA: TGCGCCAGCAGCCAAGATGGACTAGCGGGCTCTGGGGCCAACGTCCTGACTTTC; CDR3 length: 18; clone size: NA; V gene: TRBV4-3; D gene: TRBD2; J gene: TRBJ2-6
CDR3 protein: CASSLPGGYMNTEAFF; CDR3 DNA: TGTGCCAGCAGCCTTCCGGGGGGATACATGAACACTGAAGCTTTCTTT; CDR3 length: 16; clone size: few; V gene: TRBV4-2; D gene: NA; J gene: TRBJ1-1
CDR3 protein: CASSLQGNEQFF; CDR3 DNA: TGCGCCAGCAGCCTACAGGGCAATGAGCAGTTCTTC; CDR3 length: 12; clone size: few; V gene: TRBV4-1; D gene: NA; J gene: TRBJ2-1
CDR3 protein: CASSFRQGAREKLFF; CDR3 DNA: TGTGCCAGCAGCTTCAGACAGGGCGCACGGGAAAAACTGTTTTTT; CDR3 length: 15; clone size: NA; V gene: TRBV7-2; D gene: TRBD1; J gene: TRBJ1-4
CDR3 protein: CASSILAVQYF; CDR3 DNA: TGTGCCAGCAGTATACTAGCGGTACAGTACTTC; CDR3 length: 11; clone size: few; V gene: TRBV2; D gene: TRBD2; J gene: TRBJ2-4
CDR3 protein: CASSPGTAMNTEAFF; CDR3 DNA: TGTGCCAGCAGCCCTGGGACAGCTATGAACACTGAAGCTTTCTTT; CDR3 length: 15; clone size: NA; V gene: TRBV7-9; D gene: TRBD1; J gene: TRBJ1-1
CDR3 protein: CATETGTGGSDEQFF; CDR3 DNA: TGTGCCACCGAAACTGGGACAGGGGGCTCGGATGAGCAGTTCTTC; CDR3 length: 15; clone size: NA; V gene: TRBV15; D gene: TRBD1; J gene: TRBJ2-1
CDR3 protein: CASSLDPGRGSPLHF; CDR3 DNA: TGCGCCAGCAGCTTGGACCCAGGGAGGGGATCACCCCTCCACTTT; CDR3 length: 15; clone size: NA; V gene: TRBV5-1; D gene: NA; J gene: TRBJ1-6
CDR3 protein: CASSKGPPVFIAQSYEQYF; CDR3 DNA: TGTGCCAGCAGCAAAGGTCCTCCGGTTTTTATTGCCCAATCCTACGAGCAGTACTTC; CDR3 length: 19; clone size: NA; V gene: TRBV21-1; D gene: NA; J gene: TRBJ2-7
CDR3 protein: CASSVGLAGGYNEQFF; CDR3 DNA: TGTGCCAGCAGCGTTGGACTAGCGGGGGGGTACAATGAGCAGTTCTTC; CDR3 length: 16; clone size: NA; V gene: TRBV9; D gene: TRBD2; J gene: TRBJ2-1
CDR3 protein: CATTTSAQETQYF; CDR3 DNA: TGTGCCACCACGACTAGCGCACAAGAGACCCAGTACTTC; CDR3 length: 13; clone size: NA; V gene: TRBV5-4; D gene: TRBD2; J gene: TRBJ2-5
CDR3 protein: CASRSQDIDGYTF; CDR3 DNA: TGTGCCAGCAGATCACAGGATATAGATGGCTACACCTTC; CDR3 length: 13; clone size: few; V gene: TRBV28; D gene: NA; J gene: TRBJ1-2
CDR3 protein: CAWSSREDQPQHF; CDR3 DNA: TGTGCCTGGAGTTCACGGGAGGATCAGCCCCAGCATTTT; CDR3 length: 13; clone size: NA; V gene: TRBV30; D gene: NA; J gene: TRBJ1-5
CDR3 protein: CATTKDGGASGSKRGYEQYF; CDR3 DNA: TGTGCCACGACGAAGGACGGGGGGGCTAGCGGGAGCAAACGAGGCTACGAGCAGTACTTC; CDR3 length: 20; clone size: NA; V gene: TRBV27; D gene: TRBD2; J gene: TRBJ2-7
CDR3 protein: CASQRTSGNSGANVLTF; CDR3 DNA: TGTGCCAGCCAGAGGACTAGCGGAAACTCTGGGGCCAACGTCCTGACTTTC; CDR3 length: 17; clone size: few; V gene: TRBV19; D gene: TRBD2; J gene: TRBJ2-6
CDR3 protein: CASSLDRIGNQPQHF; CDR3 DNA: TGTGCCAGCAGCTTAGATAGAATAGGCAATCAGCCCCAGCATTTT; CDR3 length: 15; clone size: NA; V gene: TRBV11-2; D gene: NA; J gene: TRBJ1-5
CDR3 protein: CASRQRSGRALNEQFF; CDR3 DNA: TGTGCCAGCAGGCAGAGGAGCGGGAGGGCCCTCAATGAGCAGTTCTTC; CDR3 length: 16; clone size: few; V gene: TRBV7-2; D gene: TRBD2; J gene: TRBJ2-1
CDR3 protein: CASSELSRGLSSYNEQFF; CDR3 DNA: TGTGCCAGCAGTGAGCTTTCGAGGGGACTAAGCTCCTACAATGAGCAGTTCTTC; CDR3 length: 18; clone size: few; V gene: TRBV2; D gene: TRBD2; J gene: TRBJ2-1
CDR3 protein: CASSSPGAGTHPNEKLFF; CDR3 DNA: TGTGCCAGCAGCTCTCCTGGGGCAGGGACTCACCCTAATGAAAAACTGTTTTTT; CDR3 length: 18; clone size: NA; V gene: TRBV6-9; D gene: NA; J gene: TRBJ1-4
CDR3 protein: CASSLSFGSLSGLSYEQYF; CDR3 DNA: TGTGCCAGCAGCTTATCCTTCGGAAGCTTATCAGGGCTCTCCTACGAGCAGTACTTC; CDR3 length: 19; clone size: NA; V gene: TRBV7-2; D gene: NA; J gene: TRBJ2-7
CDR3 protein: CASSLAGRRGYTF; CDR3 DNA: TGTGCCAGCAGCTTGGCCGGGAGAAGGGGCTACACCTTC; CDR3 length: 13; clone size: NA; V gene: TRBV5-8; D gene: NA; J gene: TRBJ1-2
CDR3 protein: CASSLVGGAGRTDTQYF; CDR3 DNA: TGTGCCAGCAGCTTAGTCGGGGGGGCAGGTCGCACAGATACGCAGTATTTT; CDR3 length: 17; clone size: few; V gene: TRBV11-2; D gene: TRBD2; J gene: TRBJ2-3
CDR3 protein: CASMGGQGMRQPQHF; CDR3 DNA: TGTGCCAGTATGGGGGGGCAGGGGATGCGACAGCCCCAGCATTTT; CDR3 length: 15; clone size: NA; V gene: TRBV19; D gene: NA; J gene: TRBJ1-5
CDR3 protein: CASSFGRVGSPLHF; CDR3 DNA: TGTGCCAGCAGTTTTGGGCGGGTCGGGTCACCCCTCCACTTT; CDR3 length: 14; clone size: NA; V gene: TRBV28; D gene: NA; J gene: TRBJ1-6
CDR3 protein: CASIPFQYGYTF; CDR3 DNA: TGTGCCAGCATCCCCTTCCAGTATGGCTACACCTTC; CDR3 length: 12; clone size: few; V gene: TRBV12-1; D gene: NA; J gene: TRBJ1-2
CDR3 protein: CASSFTIAGGLETQYF; CDR3 DNA: TGTGCCAGCAGCTTTACGATAGCGGGGGGGCTAGAGACCCAGTACTTC; CDR3 length: 16; clone size: NA; V gene: TRBV9; D gene: TRBD2; J gene: TRBJ2-5
CDR3 protein: CASSQTSGPYNEQFF; CDR3 DNA: TGTGCCAGTAGCCAGACTAGCGGGCCTTACAATGAGCAGTTCTTC; CDR3 length: 15; clone size: NA; V gene: TRBV19; D gene: TRBD2; J gene: TRBJ2-1
CDR3 protein: CASSSGSGQGTGANVLTF; CDR3 DNA: TGTGCCAGCAGCTCCGGCTCGGGACAGGGGACTGGGGCCAACGTCCTGACTTTC; CDR3 length: 18; clone size: NA; V gene: TRBV7-2; D gene: TRBD1; J gene: TRBJ2-6
CDR3 protein: CASSLGTGERNTGELFF; CDR3 DNA: TGTGCCAGCTCACTTGGGACAGGGGAGCGGAACACCGGGGAGCTGTTTTTT; CDR3 length: 17; clone size: NA; V gene: TRBV18; D gene: TRBD1; J gene: TRBJ2-2
CDR3 protein: CASSGHAGTGVWETEAFF; CDR3 DNA: TGTGCCAGCAGCGGGCATGCCGGGACAGGGGTTTGGGAAACTGAAGCTTTCTTT; CDR3 length: 18; clone size: NA; V gene: TRBV9; D gene: TRBD1; J gene: TRBJ1-1
CDR3 protein: CSVPGLAGVEQFF; CDR3 DNA: TGCAGCGTACCTGGACTAGCGGGAGTTGAGCAGTTCTTC; CDR3 length: 13; clone size: NA; V gene: TRBV29-1; D gene: TRBD2; J gene: TRBJ2-1
CDR3 protein: CASDRNTGELFF; CDR3 DNA: TGTGCCAGCGACAGGAACACCGGGGAGCTGTTTTTT; CDR3 length: 12; clone size: NA; V gene: TRBV6-1; D gene: NA; J gene: TRBJ2-2
CDR3 protein: CASAPGEGNSPLHF; CDR3 DNA: TGTGCCAGCGCTCCGGGAGAGGGGAATTCACCCCTCCACTTT; CDR3 length: 14; clone size: NA; V gene: TRBV7-9; D gene: NA; J gene: TRBJ1-6
CDR3 protein: CASYGLTGIDYGYTF; CDR3 DNA: TGTGCCAGCTACGGGCTAACAGGGATTGACTATGGCTACACCTTC; CDR3 length: 15; clone size: once; V gene: TRBV28; D gene: NA; J gene: TRBJ1-2
CDR3 protein: CASSPKPQGDFISGNTIYF; CDR3 DNA: TGTGCCAGCAGCCCCAAGCCTCAGGGCGATTTTATCTCTGGAAACACCATATATTTT; CDR3 length: 19; clone size: NA; V gene: TRBV9; D gene: NA; J gene: TRBJ1-3
CDR3 protein: CASSSGTSSYNEQFF; CDR3 DNA: TGTGCCAGCAGCTCCGGGACTAGTTCCTACAATGAGCAGTTCTTC; CDR3 length: 15; clone size: few; V gene: TRBV7-2; D gene: TRBD2; J gene: TRBJ2-1